This TCR beta chain derives from a study of cytomegalovirus exposure and HLA in healthy donors. Study results and caveats: Of the V segments, some could not be distinguished, including TRBV6-2 and TRBV6-3, and were excluded. Later, an analysis showed that TCR beta chains associated with HLA were more clonally expanded than others that were equally common.

On this clone itself: The target antigen is unknown.

The CDR3 runs to 13 residues. Trimming cost V 5 bases and J 2 bases, with 10 bases left between them. Germline CDR1 is SGHTA and CDR2 is FQGTGA. The PCR used 60 Vbeta and 13 Jbeta primers. The assay was immunoSEQ multiplex PCR, and TCRdb's table has in-frame clones only and misses some. Of some 150,000 clones listed, roughly 76% are singletons. The J gene is TRBJ2-7, the V gene TRBV7-3; D call uncertain. The sample consisted of PBMCs. The source of this sequence is a woman aged 45-59 years in good health and CMV-seronegative. The CDR3 DNA reads TGTGCCAGCAGCGTAGACACCGCCTACGAGCAGTACTTC. This codes for CASSVDTAYEQYF.